These 4 T cell receptor beta chains were sequenced from one sample in a study of cytomegalovirus exposure and HLA in healthy donors. It was with 60 Vbeta and 13 Jbeta primers that the PCR ran. Profiling relied on immunoSEQ multiplex PCR, and the TCRdb table lists in-frame clones only, not all of them. Among over 100,000 clones listed, roughly 79% were seen once. Sample: PBMCs. The receptors were gathered from a male donor in good health and CMV-seronegative.

This clone was seen repeatedly, ten times or more. J is TRBJ2-2 and V is TRBV6-6; 7 nucleotides agree with TRBD1. This CDR3 spans 15 amino acids. After removal of 0 bases from V and 3 bases from J, the junction contained 1 base not matched to a gene. Germline CDR1 reads MNHNY; CDR2 reads SVGAGI (reference sequence). For the CDR3, the DNA is TGTGCCAGCAGTTACTCGCAGGGGGACACCGGGGAGCTGTTTTTT. The encoded protein is CASSYSQGDTGELFF.

This clone was seen only once. J is TRBJ1-4 and V is TRBV30; D may be TRBD1 (5 bases). The CDR3 loop spans 16 amino acids. V was clipped by 2 bases and J by 7 bases, with 20 bases between them. Per germline, CDR1 GTSNPN and CDR2 SVGIG (reference sequence). CDR3 coding DNA: TGTGCCTGGAGTAAAGGATTGGGCAGGGATGGTGAAAAACTGTTTTTT. It encodes CAWSKGLGRDGEKLFF.

The rearrangement links TRBV2 to TRBJ1-4; the match to TRBD1 covers 7 bases. Trimming at V came to 4 bases and at J to 4 bases, leaving 12 bases not matched to a gene. The CDR3 covers 17 residues. Germline CDR1 is SNHLY and CDR2 is FYNNEI. CDR3 amino acids: CASSGSLWDRDNEKLFF. In DNA form, the CDR3 reads TGTGCCAGCAGTGGGAGCCTTTGGGACAGAGATAATGAAAAACTGTTTTTT.

This clone has only one observation. This rearrangement joins TRBV7-9 to TRBJ2-7; tentatively, D is TRBD2 (5 bases). V lost 6 bases to trimming and J lost 3 bases, with 18 bases between them. The CDR3 covers 15 residues. In germline, CDR1 is SEHNR, CDR2 FQNEAQ (reference sequence). The CDR3 nucleotides are TGTGCCAGCAGTACCGGGGTTGGAGTATTCTACGAGCAGTACTTC. This encodes CASSTGVGVFYEQYF.